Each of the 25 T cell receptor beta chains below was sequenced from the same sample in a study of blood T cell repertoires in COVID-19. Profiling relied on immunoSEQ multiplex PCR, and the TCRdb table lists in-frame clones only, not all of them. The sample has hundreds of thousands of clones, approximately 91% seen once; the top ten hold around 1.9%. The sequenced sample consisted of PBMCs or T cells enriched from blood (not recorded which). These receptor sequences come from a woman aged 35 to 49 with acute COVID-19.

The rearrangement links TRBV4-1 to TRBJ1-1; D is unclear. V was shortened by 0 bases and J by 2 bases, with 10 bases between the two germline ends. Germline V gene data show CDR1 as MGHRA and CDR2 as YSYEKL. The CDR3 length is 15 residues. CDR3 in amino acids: CASSQDPGVNTEAFF. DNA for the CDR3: TGCGCCAGCAGCCAAGATCCCGGAGTTAACACTGAAGCTTTCTTT.

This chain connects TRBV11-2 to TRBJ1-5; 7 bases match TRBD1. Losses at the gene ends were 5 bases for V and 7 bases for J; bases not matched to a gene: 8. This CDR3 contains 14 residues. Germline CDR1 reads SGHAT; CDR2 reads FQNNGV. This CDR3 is CASSLDRVGQPQHF. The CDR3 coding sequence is TGTGCCAGCAGCCTCGACAGGGTCGGGCAGCCCCAGCATTTT.

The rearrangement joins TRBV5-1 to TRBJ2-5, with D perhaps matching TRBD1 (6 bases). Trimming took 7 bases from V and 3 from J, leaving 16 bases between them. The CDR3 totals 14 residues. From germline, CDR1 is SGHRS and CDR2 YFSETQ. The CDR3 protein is CASREMSGEETQYF. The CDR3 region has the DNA TGCGCCAGCCGCGAGATGTCAGGGGAAGAGACCCAGTACTTC.

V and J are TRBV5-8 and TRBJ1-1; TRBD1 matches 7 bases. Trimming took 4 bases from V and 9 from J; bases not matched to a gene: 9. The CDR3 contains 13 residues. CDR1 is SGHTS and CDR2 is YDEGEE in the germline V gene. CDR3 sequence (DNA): TGTGCCAGCAGCACTCGAAGGGACAGAAAAGCTTTCTTT. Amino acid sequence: CASSTRRDRKAFF. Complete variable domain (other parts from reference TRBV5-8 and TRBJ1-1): EAGVTQSPTHLIKTRGQQATLRCSPISGHTSVYWYQQALGLGLQFLLWYDEGEERNRGNFPPRFSGRQFPNYSSELNVNALELEDSALYLCASSTRRDRKAFFGQGTRLTVV.

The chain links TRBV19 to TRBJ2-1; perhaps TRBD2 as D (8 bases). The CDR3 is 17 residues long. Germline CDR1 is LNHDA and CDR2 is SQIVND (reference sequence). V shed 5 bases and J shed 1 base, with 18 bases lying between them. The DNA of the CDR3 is TGTGCCAGTAGTCGACAGGGTAGCGGGGCGTCCTACAATGAGCAGTTCTTC. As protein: CASSRQGSGASYNEQFF.

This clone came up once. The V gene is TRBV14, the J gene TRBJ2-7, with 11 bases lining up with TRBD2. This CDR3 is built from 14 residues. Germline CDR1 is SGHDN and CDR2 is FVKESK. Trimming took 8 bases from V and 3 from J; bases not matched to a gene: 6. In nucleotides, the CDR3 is TGTGCCAGCTCTAGGACTAGCGGGCGCTACGAGCAGTACTTC. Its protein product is CASSRTSGRYEQYF.

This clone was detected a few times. Here the CDR3 reads CSAKTGMNTEAFF. The DNA for the CDR3 is TGCAGCGCCAAAACGGGTATGAACACTGAAGCTTTCTTT. The chain links TRBV29-1 to TRBJ1-1; no firm D call. Trimming pared 7 bases from V and 0 bases from J, leaving 12 bases between. Germline V gives CDR1 SQVTM, CDR2 ANQGSEA. The CDR3 is made up of 13 amino acids.

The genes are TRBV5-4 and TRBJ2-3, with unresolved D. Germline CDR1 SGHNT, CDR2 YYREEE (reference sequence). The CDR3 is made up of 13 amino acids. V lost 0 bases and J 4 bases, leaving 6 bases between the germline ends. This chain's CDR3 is CASSLGSSDTQYF. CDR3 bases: TGTGCCAGCAGCTTGGGTAGTTCAGATACGCAGTATTTT.

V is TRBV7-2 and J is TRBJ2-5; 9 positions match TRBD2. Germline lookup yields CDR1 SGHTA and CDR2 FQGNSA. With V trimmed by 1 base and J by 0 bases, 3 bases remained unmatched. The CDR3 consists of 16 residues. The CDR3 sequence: CASSLVLAGDQETQYF. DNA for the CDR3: TGTGCCAGCAGCTTAGTCTTAGCGGGGGACCAAGAGACCCAGTACTTC.

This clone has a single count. CDR3 protein: CASQGARLSGNTIYF. The CDR3 nucleotides are TGTGCCAGTCAGGGGGCGAGGTTATCTGGAAACACCATATATTTT. The chain employs TRBV6-5 and TRBJ1-3; 8 bases map to TRBD1. V shed 9 bases, J shed 1 base, and the junction held 8 bases outside the gene matches. The CDR3 loop spans 15 amino acids. Per the germline V gene, CDR1 is MNHEY and CDR2 is SVGAGI.

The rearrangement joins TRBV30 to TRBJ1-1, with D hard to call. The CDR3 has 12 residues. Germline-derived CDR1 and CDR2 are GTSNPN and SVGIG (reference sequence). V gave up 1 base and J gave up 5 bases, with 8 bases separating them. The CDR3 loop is CAWSAGYTEAFF. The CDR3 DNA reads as TGTGCCTGGAGTGCGGGGTATACTGAAGCTTTCTTT.

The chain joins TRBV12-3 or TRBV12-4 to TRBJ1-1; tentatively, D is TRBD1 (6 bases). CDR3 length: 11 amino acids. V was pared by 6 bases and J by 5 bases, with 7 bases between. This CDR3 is CASRGGTEAFF. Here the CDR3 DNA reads TGTGCCAGCAGAGGGGGAACTGAAGCTTTCTTT.

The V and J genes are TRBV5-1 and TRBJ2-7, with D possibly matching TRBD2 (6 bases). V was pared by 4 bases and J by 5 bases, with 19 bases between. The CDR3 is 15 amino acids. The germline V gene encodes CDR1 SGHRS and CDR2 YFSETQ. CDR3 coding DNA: TGCGCCAGCAGCATCTCCGGGACCGGGGGTGACGAGCAGTACTTC. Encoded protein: CASSISGTGGDEQYF.

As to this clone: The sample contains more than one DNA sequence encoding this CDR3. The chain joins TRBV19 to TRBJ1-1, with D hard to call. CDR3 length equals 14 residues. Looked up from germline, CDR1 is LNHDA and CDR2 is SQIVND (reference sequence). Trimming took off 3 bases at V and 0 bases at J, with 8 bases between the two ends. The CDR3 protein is CASSILAVNTEAFF. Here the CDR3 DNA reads TGTGCCAGTAGTATTTTGGCGGTGAACACTGAAGCTTTCTTT.

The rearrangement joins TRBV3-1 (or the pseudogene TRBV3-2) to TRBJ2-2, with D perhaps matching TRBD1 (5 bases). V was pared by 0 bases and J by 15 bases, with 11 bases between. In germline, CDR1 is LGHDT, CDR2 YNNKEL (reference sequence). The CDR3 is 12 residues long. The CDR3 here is CASSQDRRAVFF. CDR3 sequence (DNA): TGTGCCAGCAGCCAAGATCGCAGGGCGGTGTTTTTT.

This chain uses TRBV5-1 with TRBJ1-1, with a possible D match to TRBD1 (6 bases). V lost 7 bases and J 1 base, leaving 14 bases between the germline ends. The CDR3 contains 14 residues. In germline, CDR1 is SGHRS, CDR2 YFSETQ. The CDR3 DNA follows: TGCGCCAGCTCGAAAACGGGACAGAACACTGAAGCTTTCTTT. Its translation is CASSKTGQNTEAFF.

DNA for the CDR3: TGTGCCAGCAGCCCTCGTGACAGGGTTCAGTACTTC. Its translation is CASSPRDRVQYF. The chain carries TRBV11-2 and TRBJ2-4; 7 nucleotides line up with TRBD1. Germline V gene sequence: CDR1 SGHAT, CDR2 FQNNGV. V lost 5 bases to trimming and J lost 11 bases; unmatched junction nucleotides: 6. The CDR3 sequence is 12 residues long.

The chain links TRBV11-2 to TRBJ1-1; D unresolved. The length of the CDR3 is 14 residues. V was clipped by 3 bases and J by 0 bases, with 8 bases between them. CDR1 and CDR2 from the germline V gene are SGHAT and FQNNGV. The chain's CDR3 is CASSFTNMNTEAFF. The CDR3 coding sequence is TGTGCCAGCAGCTTCACGAACATGAACACTGAAGCTTTCTTT. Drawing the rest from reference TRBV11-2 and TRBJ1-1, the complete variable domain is EAGVAQSPRYKIIEKRQSVAFWCNPISGHATLYWYQQILGQGPKLLIQFQNNGVVDDSQLPKDRFSAERLKGVDSTLKIQPAKLEDSAVYLCASSFTNMNTEAFFGQGTRLTVV.

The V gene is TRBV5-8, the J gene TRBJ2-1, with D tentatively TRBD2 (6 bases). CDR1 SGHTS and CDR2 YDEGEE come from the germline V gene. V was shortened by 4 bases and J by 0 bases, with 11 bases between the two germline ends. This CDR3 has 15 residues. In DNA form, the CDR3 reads TGTGCCAGCAGCATTAGCGGATACTCCTACAATGAGCAGTTCTTC. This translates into CASSISGYSYNEQFF.

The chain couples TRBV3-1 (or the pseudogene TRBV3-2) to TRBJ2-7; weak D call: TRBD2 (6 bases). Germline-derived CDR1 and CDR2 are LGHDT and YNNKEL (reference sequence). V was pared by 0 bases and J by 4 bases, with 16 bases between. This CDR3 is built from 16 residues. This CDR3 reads CASSQDLASVSYEQYF. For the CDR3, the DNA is TGTGCCAGCAGCCAAGATCTTGCTAGCGTATCTTACGAGCAGTACTTC.

The CDR3 DNA follows: TGTGCCAGCAGTGAAGGGACAGGGGTTTTTCGTGTGAACACTGAAGCTTTCTTT. Translating gives CASSEGTGVFRVNTEAFF. The V and J genes are TRBV2 and TRBJ1-1; 9 bases line up with TRBD1. The CDR3 covers 18 residues. The ends lost 1 base at V and 0 bases at J; junction bases unmatched: 9. The germline V gene has CDR1 SNHLY and CDR2 FYNNEI.

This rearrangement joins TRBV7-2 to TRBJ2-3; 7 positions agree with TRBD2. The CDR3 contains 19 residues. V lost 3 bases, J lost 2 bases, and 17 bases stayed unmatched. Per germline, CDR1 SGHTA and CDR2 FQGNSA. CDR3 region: CASSFRFLRASGYTDTQYF. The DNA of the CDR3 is TGTGCCAGCAGCTTCAGGTTCTTGAGGGCTAGCGGATACACAGATACGCAGTATTTT.

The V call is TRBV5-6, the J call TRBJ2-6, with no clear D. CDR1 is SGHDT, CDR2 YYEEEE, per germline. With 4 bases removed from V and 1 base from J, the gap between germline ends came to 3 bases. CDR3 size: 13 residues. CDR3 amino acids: CASSLSGANVLTF. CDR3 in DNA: TGTGCCAGCAGCCTATCTGGGGCCAACGTCCTGACTTTC.

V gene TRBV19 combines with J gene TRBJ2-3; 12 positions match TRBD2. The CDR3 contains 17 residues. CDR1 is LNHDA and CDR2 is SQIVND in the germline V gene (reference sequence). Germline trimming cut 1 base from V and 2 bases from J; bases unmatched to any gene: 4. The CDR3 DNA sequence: TGTGCCAGTAGTATAGTGGGACTAGCGGGCACCACAGATACGCAGTATTTT. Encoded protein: CASSIVGLAGTTDTQYF. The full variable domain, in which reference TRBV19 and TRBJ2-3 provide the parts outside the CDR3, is DGGITQSPKYLFRKEGQNVTLSCEQNLNHDAMYWYRQDPGQGLRLIYYSQIVNDFQKGDIAEGYSVSREKKESFPLTVTSAQKNPTAFYLCASSIVGLAGTTDTQYFGPGTRLTVL.

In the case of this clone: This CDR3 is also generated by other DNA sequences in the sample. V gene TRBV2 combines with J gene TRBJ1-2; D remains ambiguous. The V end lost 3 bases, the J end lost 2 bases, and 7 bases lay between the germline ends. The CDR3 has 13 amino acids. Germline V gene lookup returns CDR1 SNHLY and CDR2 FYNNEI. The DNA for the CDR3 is TGTGCCAGCAGTGAGGGAGGGAACTATGGCTACACCTTC. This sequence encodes CASSEGGNYGYTF.